Presented here are 29 T cell receptor beta chains from one specimen sequenced in a study of T-cell reconstitution after alpha-beta-depleted transplantation in children. Preparation of the TCRbeta library was carried out with unique molecular identifiers. One entry per CDR3 protein results from TCRdb running MiXCR on the PCR reads. This sample carries more than 450,000 distinct CDR3 sequences, about 18% of them seen once, and the ten largest clones take 3% to 4%. The material sequenced was PBMCs from the stem cell graft donor, taken from the stem cell graft. The receptors shown here come from a human donor who donated a stem cell graft to a child with acute lymphoblastic leukemia.

This sequence joins TRBV3-1 and TRBJ2-1; D remains ambiguous. Germline-derived CDR1 and CDR2 are LGHDT and YNNKEL (reference sequence). V lost 0 bases to trimming and J lost 4 bases, with 10 bases between them. The CDR3 loop spans 15 amino acids. CDR3 residues: CASSQDPASYNEQFF. In DNA form, the CDR3 reads TGTGCCAGCAGCCAAGATCCGGCCTCTTACAATGAGCAGTTCTTC.

This clonotype was seen a few times. V usage is TRBV7-9 and J usage is TRBJ2-7; 9 bases match TRBD1. Germline loops: CDR1 SEHNR, CDR2 FQNEAQ (reference sequence). CDR3 size: 13 residues. The trim removed 6 bases at V and 6 bases at J, leaving 6 bases unmatched. CDR3 in amino acids: CASRSGTGSEQYF. In nucleotides, the CDR3 is TGTGCCAGCAGGTCCGGGACAGGGAGCGAGCAGTACTTC.

V gene TRBV6-5 combines with J gene TRBJ2-1; unclear D gene. The V gene's germline CDR1 is MNHEY and CDR2 SVGAGI. CDR3 length: 14 residues. Trimming left V 5 bases short and J 3 bases short, with 11 bases between. CDR3 DNA sequence: TGTGCCAGCAGTCTCTCGGCACTCTACAATGAGCAGTTCTTC. Protein sequence: CASSLSALYNEQFF.

The rearrangement links TRBV14 to TRBJ2-5, with no clear D. The germline V gene has CDR1 SGHDN and CDR2 FVKESK. The CDR3 loop spans 13 amino acids. V lost 5 bases and J 1 base, leaving 8 bases between the germline ends. In DNA form, the CDR3 reads TGTGCCAGCAGCGATGGCCTCCAAGAGACCCAGTACTTC. Translated, it gives CASSDGLQETQYF. Complete variable domain (other parts from reference TRBV14 and TRBJ2-5): EAGVTQFPSHSVIEKGQTVTLRCDPISGHDNLYWYRRVMGKEIKFLLHFVKESKQDESGMPNNRFLAERTGGTYSTLKVQPAELEDSGVYFCASSDGLQETQYFGPGTRLLVL.

The chain combines TRBV15 with TRBJ2-7; no clear D. V lost 1 base and J 5 bases, leaving 9 bases between the germline ends. Looked up from germline, CDR1 is LNHNV and CDR2 is YYDKDF (reference sequence). The CDR3 covers 13 residues. The CDR3 DNA follows: TGTGCCACCAGCAGAGGACATACCAACGAGCAGTACTTC. As protein: CATSRGHTNEQYF.

This clonotype was found a few times. As DNA, the CDR3 is TGTGCCAGCAGTTTATCGGGTCAGGGTAGAGGCGCGGTGGCCCAGCATTTT. Its protein is CASSLSGQGRGAVAQHF. The chain couples TRBV27 to TRBJ1-5, with TRBD1 as a possible D gene (5 bases). V lost 0 bases and J 11 bases, leaving 23 bases between the germline ends. Germline values: CDR1 MNHEY, CDR2 SMNVEV (reference sequence). There are 17 residues in the CDR3.

This clonotype has more than one count but fewer than ten. V usage is TRBV7-2 and J usage is TRBJ2-3; 7 bases are shared with TRBD1. The CDR3 is made up of 15 amino acids. With V trimmed by 3 bases and J by 1 base, 4 bases remained unmatched. CDR1 and CDR2 (germline): SGHTA, FQGNSA. For the CDR3, the DNA is TGTGCCAGCAGCTTGGGGACAGTTCGCACAGATACGCAGTATTTT. As protein: CASSLGTVRTDTQYF. Filled out from reference TRBV7-2 and TRBJ2-3, the complete variable domain reads GAGVSQSPSNKVTEKGKDVELRCDPISGHTALYWYRQSLGQGLEFLIYFQGNSAPDKSGLPSDRFSAERTGGSVSTLTIQRTQQEDSAVYLCASSLGTVRTDTQYFGPGTRLTVL.

V usage is TRBV29-1 and J usage is TRBJ1-4; 7 bases are shared with TRBD1. V shed 7 bases and J 3 bases; nucleotides not matched to a gene: 5. From germline, CDR1 is SQVTM and CDR2 ANQGSEA. This CDR3 contains 13 residues. This CDR3 reads CSAGQTSNEKLFF. DNA for the CDR3: TGCAGCGCGGGACAGACCTCTAATGAAAAACTGTTTTTT.

This clonotype was detected only a few times. This sequence joins TRBV20-1 and TRBJ2-1; D remains unclear. Per germline, CDR1 DFQATT and CDR2 SNEGSKA (reference sequence). Between the trimmed V and J ends, which lost 3 bases and 13 bases, there was a span of 13 bases. The CDR3 is made up of 11 amino acids. The CDR3 nucleotides are TGCAGTGCTAGGGATTTTTTCGTACAGTTCTTC. The encoded protein is CSARDFFVQFF.

The J gene is TRBJ1-1, the V gene TRBV5-6, with TRBD1 as a possible D gene (5 bases). The germline V gene has CDR1 SGHDT and CDR2 YYEEEE. CDR3 length equals 12 residues. Trimming took 7 bases from V and 7 from J, leaving 14 bases between them. CDR3 coding DNA: TGTGCCAGCGGGGGATCTTTTAGTGAAGCTTTCTTT. The encoded protein is CASGGSFSEAFF.

In its sample, this clonotype was seen once. CDR3 in amino acids: CASSLAGAGGTQYF. CDR3 nucleotides: TGCGCCAGCAGCTTGGCGGGAGCGGGAGGGACCCAGTACTTC. This chain links TRBV5-1 with TRBJ2-5; 9 nucleotides agree with TRBD2. Germline trimming cut 0 bases from V and 7 bases from J; bases unmatched to any gene: 4. Germline CDR1 and CDR2: SGHRS and YFSETQ. The CDR3 runs 14 residues.

The chain is built from TRBV6-5 and TRBJ1-1; weak D call: TRBD1 (5 bases). This CDR3 is 13 amino acids long. V was pared by 3 bases and J by 10 bases, with 15 bases between. The germline CDR1 and CDR2 sequences are MNHEY and SVGAGI. The CDR3 sequence is CASSYSGVSRAFF. The CDR3 nucleotides read TGTGCCAGCAGTTATTCGGGGGTTTCTCGAGCTTTCTTT.

This clonotype has only a few counts. The chain joins TRBV27 to TRBJ2-7; possibly TRBD2 for D (6 bases). This CDR3 is 14 amino acids long. Germline CDR1 MNHEY, CDR2 SMNVEV (reference sequence). Trimming cost V 5 bases and J 2 bases, with 13 bases left between them. DNA of the CDR3: TGTGCCAGCAGTCCTCGGGAGTTTACCTACGAGCAGTACTTC. Protein: CASSPREFTYEQYF.

This clonotype was counted between two and nine times. The rearrangement uses TRBV20-1 and TRBJ2-5; D may be TRBD2 (6 bases). Germline V CDR1 and CDR2: DFQATT, SNEGSKA (reference sequence). The CDR3 contains 13 residues. Deletions cut 6 bases from V and 4 bases from J, with 15 bases between. DNA of the CDR3: TGCAGTGCCAGTAGCGGCCCGGGAGAGACCCAGTACTTC. The encoded protein is CSASSGPGETQYF.

This clonotype was seen a few times. The chain carries TRBV5-4 and TRBJ2-3; 7 bases align to TRBD2. The V gene end was trimmed by 6 bases and the J gene end by 0 bases; junction bases not matched to a gene: 7. This CDR3 comprises 15 residues. The germline V gene has CDR1 SGHNT and CDR2 YYREEE (reference sequence). CDR3 in amino acids: CASNWGGTSTDTQYF. As DNA, the CDR3 is TGTGCCAGCAACTGGGGGGGAACTAGCACAGATACGCAGTATTTT.

This rearrangement joins TRBV14 to TRBJ2-3; D is undetermined. Trimming took 1 base from V and 1 from J, leaving 12 bases between them. The CDR3 has 16 amino acids. Germline V CDR1 and CDR2: SGHDN, FVKESK. In nucleotides, the CDR3 is TGTGCCAGCAGCCAAGCGGTCTACTCCGGCACAGATACGCAGTATTTT. It yields the protein CASSQAVYSGTDTQYF.

This chain links TRBV7-3 with TRBJ1-4; 9 nucleotides agree with TRBD1. The germline gives CDR1 SGHTA, CDR2 FQGTGA. The CDR3 sequence is 17 residues long. Losses at the gene ends were 1 base for V and 0 bases for J; bases not matched to a gene: 3. CDR3 in DNA: TGTGCCAGCAGCTTAAAAAGACAGGGGGCAACTAATGAAAAACTGTTTTTT. As protein: CASSLKRQGATNEKLFF.

This clonotype was observed a handful of times. The chain recombines TRBV7-9 with TRBJ2-1; D remains ambiguous. Germline V lookup: CDR1 SEHNR, CDR2 FQNEAQ (reference sequence). V lost 5 bases and J lost 6, with 2 bases in between. This CDR3 spans 10 amino acids. The CDR3 reads CASSPNEQFF. DNA of the CDR3: TGTGCCAGCAGCCCCAATGAGCAGTTCTTC.

The chain links TRBV12-5 to TRBJ1-1; D might be TRBD1 (5 bases). The CDR3 is 16 residues long. Germline V gives CDR1 LGHNT, CDR2 FRNRAP. The V end was cut by 0 bases, the J end by 1 base, with 12 bases between. The CDR3 DNA sequence: TGTGCTAGTGGTTTGGTACTGGGGGTTGGGAACACTGAAGCTTTCTTT. Translating gives CASGLVLGVGNTEAFF.

This clonotype was detected only a few times. This rearrangement joins TRBV11-3 to TRBJ2-1, with 7 nucleotides matching TRBD2. J gave up 4 bases and V 5 bases, and 11 bases lay outside the gene matches. In germline, CDR1 is SGHNT, CDR2 YENEEA. This CDR3 region has 16 residues. CDR3 bases: TGTGCCAGCAGCCCTCTCTTCGCGGGAGCGTACAATGAGCAGTTCTTC. It codes for CASSPLFAGAYNEQFF.

This sequence joins TRBV3-1 and TRBJ2-6; D is uncertain. Trimming cost V 4 bases and J 0 bases, with 16 bases left between them. The CDR3 has 18 amino acids. The germline V gene has CDR1 LGHDT and CDR2 YNNKEL (reference sequence). The CDR3 DNA reads TGTGCCAGCAGCCGACCAGATAAGGCCGACTCTGGGGCCAACGTCCTGACTTTC. Its protein product is CASSRPDKADSGANVLTF.

The rearrangement uses TRBV7-9 and TRBJ2-5; 8 bases are shared with TRBD2. In germline, CDR1 is SEHNR, CDR2 FQNEAQ (reference sequence). The length of the CDR3 is 14 residues. Trimming took 0 bases from V and 7 from J; bases not matched to a gene: 4. The chain's CDR3 is CASSLAPGRGTQYF. CDR3 nucleotides: TGTGCCAGCAGCTTAGCTCCCGGGAGGGGGACCCAGTACTTC.

The sample holds a few counts of this clonotype. The chain recombines TRBV9 with TRBJ1-1; D call uncertain. Trimming cost V 7 bases and J 3 bases, with 16 bases left between them. CDR3 size: 14 residues. The germline V gene has CDR1 SGDLS and CDR2 YYNGEE. For the CDR3, the DNA is TGTGCCAGCGGGGTATCCGGGGAAGACACTGAAGCTTTCTTT. It encodes CASGVSGEDTEAFF.

The chain combines TRBV7-8 with TRBJ2-1, with D possibly matching TRBD2 (6 bases). V lost 5 bases, J lost 1 base, and 18 bases lay in between. The CDR3 is made up of 17 amino acids. From germline, CDR1 is SGHVS and CDR2 FQNEAQ. The CDR3 is CASSLRYVADSYNEQFF. The CDR3 DNA reads TGTGCCAGCAGCCTGCGATACGTAGCGGATTCCTACAATGAGCAGTTCTTC.

The CDR3 loop is CSRGGRSTDTQYF. The CDR3 nucleotides are TGCAGCCGAGGCGGGAGGAGCACAGATACGCAGTATTTT. The chain is built from TRBV20-1 and TRBJ2-3; 8 nucleotides agree with TRBD2. This CDR3 has 13 amino acids. CDR1 DFQATT and CDR2 SNEGSKA come from the germline V gene (reference sequence).

CDR3 nucleotides: TGTGCCAGCAGCTTAACCGGGGACAGGGGTCCGGGCTACACCTTC. Amino acids: CASSLTGDRGPGYTF. This rearrangement joins TRBV7-3 to TRBJ1-2; 10 positions agree with TRBD1. V dropped 0 bases and J dropped 8; count of bases not matched to a gene: 6. The germline V gene encodes CDR1 SGHTA and CDR2 FQGTGA. This CDR3 has 15 amino acids.

This clonotype showed up just a few times. The V and J genes are TRBV10-3 and TRBJ2-1; 12 bases are a match to TRBD2. The CDR3 consists of 22 residues. Germline loops: CDR1 ENHRY, CDR2 SYGVKD. After removal of 7 bases from V and 3 bases from J, the junction contained 25 bases not matched to a gene. The CDR3 DNA reads as TGTGCCATCAAACGCGACACCTCTAGCGGGAGGGCCTACAGAGTAAGCTACAATGAGCAGTTCTTC. Translation: CAIKRDTSSGRAYRVSYNEQFF.

This clonotype was picked up a small number of times. The junction differs from germline at one of its ends, possibly a read error. The chain links TRBV7-6 to TRBJ2-5; D unresolved. The germline V gene has CDR1 SGHVS and CDR2 FNYEAQ. CDR3 length: 8 amino acids. CDR3 coding DNA: TGTGCCAGCAGCCAACCGGGCTTC. Translation: CASSQPGF.

The chain employs TRBV18 and TRBJ2-1; TRBD2 aligns across 8 bases. V trimming: 4 bases; J trimming: 6 bases; junction bases outside the gene matches: 17. Germline V lookup: CDR1 KGHSH, CDR2 LQKENI. The CDR3 consists of 18 residues. CDR3 nucleotide sequence: TGTGCCAGCTCACGCCTCGTCAGCGGGAGTTTCGGCGTCAATGAGCAGTTCTTC. It translates to CASSRLVSGSFGVNEQFF.